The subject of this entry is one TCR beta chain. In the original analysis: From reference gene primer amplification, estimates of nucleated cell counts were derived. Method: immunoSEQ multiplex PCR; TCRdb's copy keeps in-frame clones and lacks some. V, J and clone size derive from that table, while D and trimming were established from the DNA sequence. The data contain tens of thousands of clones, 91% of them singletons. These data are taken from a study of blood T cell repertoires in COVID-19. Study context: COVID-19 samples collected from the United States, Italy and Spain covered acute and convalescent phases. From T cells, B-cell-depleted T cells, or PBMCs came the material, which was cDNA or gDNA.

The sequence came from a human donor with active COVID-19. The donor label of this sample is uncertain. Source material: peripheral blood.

The CDR3 DNA reads as TGTGCCAGCAGTCCCGGGGGGAACACCGGGGAGCTGTTTTTT. Translation gives CASSPGGNTGELFF. The chain is built from TRBV28 and TRBJ2-2, with TRBD2 as a possible D gene (6 bases). V gave up 5 bases and J gave up 1 base, with 8 bases separating them. CDR3 length equals 14 residues. Per germline, CDR1 MDHEN and CDR2 SYDVKM.